This TCR beta chain was documented in a study of cytomegalovirus exposure and HLA in healthy donors. Study-wide results and limits: Investigators reported under 200 TCR beta chains as tied to cytomegalovirus. V- and J-gene trimming in TCR beta was tied to a missense DCLRE1C variant by an analysis performed later.

Germline V gene lookup returns CDR1 KGHSH and CDR2 LQKENI. CDR3 size: 14 residues. Trimming left V 6 bases short and J 4 bases short, with 15 bases between. This clone appeared once. The antigen is unknown. The study ran its PCR with 60 Vbeta and 13 Jbeta primers. Method: immunoSEQ multiplex PCR; TCRdb's copy keeps in-frame clones and lacks some. The profile shows hundreds of thousands of clones, 70% to 85% of them singletons. The material sequenced was PBMCs. The J gene is TRBJ1-1, the V gene TRBV18; no reliable D call. The TCR originated in a woman aged 55-70 years in good health and CMV-seropositive. The CDR3 here is CASSVAAGSTEAFF. The CDR3 DNA reads as TGTGCCAGCTCTGTTGCGGCTGGGAGCACTGAAGCTTTCTTT. Combining the CDR3 with reference TRBV18 and TRBJ1-1 gives the whole variable domain NAGVMQNPRHLVRRRGQEARLRCSPMKGHSHVYWYRQLPEEGLKFMVYLQKENIIDESGMPKERFSAEFPKEGPSILRIQQVVRGDSAAYFCASSVAAGSTEAFFGQGTRLTVV.